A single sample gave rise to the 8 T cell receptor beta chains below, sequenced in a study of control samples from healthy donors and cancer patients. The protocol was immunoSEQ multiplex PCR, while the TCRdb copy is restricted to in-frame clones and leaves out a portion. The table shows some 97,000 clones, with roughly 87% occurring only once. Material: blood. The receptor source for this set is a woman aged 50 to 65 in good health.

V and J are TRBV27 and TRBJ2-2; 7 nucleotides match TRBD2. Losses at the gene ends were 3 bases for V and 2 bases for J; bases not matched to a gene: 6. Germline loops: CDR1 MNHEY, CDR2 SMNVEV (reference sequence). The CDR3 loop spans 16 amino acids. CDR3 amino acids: CASSFQRGSNTGELFF. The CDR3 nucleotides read TGTGCCAGCAGTTTTCAGCGGGGCTCTAACACCGGGGAGCTGTTTTTT.

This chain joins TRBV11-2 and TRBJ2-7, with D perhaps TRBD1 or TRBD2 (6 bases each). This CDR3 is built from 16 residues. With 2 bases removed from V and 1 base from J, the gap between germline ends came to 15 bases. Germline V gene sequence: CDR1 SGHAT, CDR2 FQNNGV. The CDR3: CASSLTWEGGSYEQYV. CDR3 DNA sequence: TGTGCCAGCAGCTTAACGTGGGAAGGGGGGTCCTACGAGCAGTACGTC.

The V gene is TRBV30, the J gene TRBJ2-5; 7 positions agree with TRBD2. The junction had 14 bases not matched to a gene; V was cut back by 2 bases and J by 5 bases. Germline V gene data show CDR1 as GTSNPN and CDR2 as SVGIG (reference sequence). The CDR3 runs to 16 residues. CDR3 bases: TGTGCCTGGAGTAATCCTAGCGGTAATGCGGAGGAGACCCAGTACTTC. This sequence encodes CAWSNPSGNAEETQYF. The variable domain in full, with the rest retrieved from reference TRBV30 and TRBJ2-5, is SQTIHQWPATLVQPVGSPLSLECTVEGTSNPNLYWYRQAAGRGLQLLFYSVGIGQISSEVPQNLSASRPQDRQFILSSKKLLLSDSGFYLCAWSNPSGNAEETQYFGPGTRLLVL.

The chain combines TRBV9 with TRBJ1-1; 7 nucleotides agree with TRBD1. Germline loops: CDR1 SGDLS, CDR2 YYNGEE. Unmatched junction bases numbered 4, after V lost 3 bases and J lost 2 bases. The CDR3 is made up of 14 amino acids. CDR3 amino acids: CASSARDRNTEAFF. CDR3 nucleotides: TGTGCCAGCAGCGCGCGGGACAGAAACACTGAAGCTTTCTTT.

CDR3 sequence reads: CASSQGVAMNTEAFF. The CDR3 DNA sequence: TGCGCCAGCAGCCAAGGGGTCGCTATGAACACTGAAGCTTTCTTT. This chain connects TRBV4-1 to TRBJ1-1; no clear D. The CDR3 loop spans 15 amino acids. CDR1 is MGHRA, CDR2 YSYEKL, per germline. V was pared by 1 base and J by 0 bases, with 9 bases between.

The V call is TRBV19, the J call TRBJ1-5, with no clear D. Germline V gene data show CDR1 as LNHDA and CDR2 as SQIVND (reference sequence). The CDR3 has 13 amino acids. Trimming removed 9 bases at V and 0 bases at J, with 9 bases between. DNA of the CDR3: TGTGCCAGCGCCCAATCTAGCAATCAGCCCCAGCATTTT. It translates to CASAQSSNQPQHF.

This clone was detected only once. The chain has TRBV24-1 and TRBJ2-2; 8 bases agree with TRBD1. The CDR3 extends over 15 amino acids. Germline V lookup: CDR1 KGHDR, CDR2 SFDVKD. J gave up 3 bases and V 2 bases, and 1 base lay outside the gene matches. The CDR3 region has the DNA TGTGCCACCAGTGATTCAGGGGGCTACACCGGGGAGCTGTTTTTT. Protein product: CATSDSGGYTGELFF.

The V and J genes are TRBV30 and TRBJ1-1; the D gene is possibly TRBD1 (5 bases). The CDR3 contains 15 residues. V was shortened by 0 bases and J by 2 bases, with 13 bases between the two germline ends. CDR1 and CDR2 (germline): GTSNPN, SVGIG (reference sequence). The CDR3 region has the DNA TGTGCCTGGAGTGTACTATGGGGCATCAACACTGAAGCTTTCTTT. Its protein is CAWSVLWGINTEAFF.